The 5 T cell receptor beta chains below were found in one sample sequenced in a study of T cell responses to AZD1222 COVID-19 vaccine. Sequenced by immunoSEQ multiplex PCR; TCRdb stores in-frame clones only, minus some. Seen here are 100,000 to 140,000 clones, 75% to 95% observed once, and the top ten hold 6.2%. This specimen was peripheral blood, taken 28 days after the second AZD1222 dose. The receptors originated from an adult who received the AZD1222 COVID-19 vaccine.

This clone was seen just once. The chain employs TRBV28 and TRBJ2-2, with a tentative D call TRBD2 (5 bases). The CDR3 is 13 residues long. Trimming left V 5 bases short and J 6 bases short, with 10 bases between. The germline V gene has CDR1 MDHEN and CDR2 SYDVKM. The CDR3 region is CASSTPGAGELFF. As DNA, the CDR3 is TGTGCCAGCAGTACCCCCGGGGCCGGGGAGCTGTTTTTT.

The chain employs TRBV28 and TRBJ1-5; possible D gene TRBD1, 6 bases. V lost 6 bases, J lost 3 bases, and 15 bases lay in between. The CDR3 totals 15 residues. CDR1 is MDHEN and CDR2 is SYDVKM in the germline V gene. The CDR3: CASSHRRGYNQPQHF. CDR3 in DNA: TGTGCCAGCAGCCACAGGAGGGGGTACAATCAGCCCCAGCATTTT.

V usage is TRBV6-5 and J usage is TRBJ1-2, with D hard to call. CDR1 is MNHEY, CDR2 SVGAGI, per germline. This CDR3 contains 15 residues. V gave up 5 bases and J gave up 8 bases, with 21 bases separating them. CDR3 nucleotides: TGTGCCAGCAGTACCCGGAGGGCACTCTATCAGGGCTACACCTTC. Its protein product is CASSTRRALYQGYTF.

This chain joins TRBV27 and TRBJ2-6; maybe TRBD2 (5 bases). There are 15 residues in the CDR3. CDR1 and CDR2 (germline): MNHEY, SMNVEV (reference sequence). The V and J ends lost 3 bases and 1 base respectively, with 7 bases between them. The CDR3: CASSFWRSGANVLTF. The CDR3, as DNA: TGTGCCAGCAGTTTTTGGAGGTCTGGGGCCAACGTCCTGACTTTC.

CDR3 protein: CASSKGSGGGNQPQHF. The DNA for the CDR3 is TGTGCCAGCAGCAAAGGTTCGGGGGGGGGCAATCAGCCCCAGCATTTT. The V gene is TRBV21-1, the J gene TRBJ1-5. TRBV21-1 is shown as a pseudogene. This CDR3 contains 16 residues.